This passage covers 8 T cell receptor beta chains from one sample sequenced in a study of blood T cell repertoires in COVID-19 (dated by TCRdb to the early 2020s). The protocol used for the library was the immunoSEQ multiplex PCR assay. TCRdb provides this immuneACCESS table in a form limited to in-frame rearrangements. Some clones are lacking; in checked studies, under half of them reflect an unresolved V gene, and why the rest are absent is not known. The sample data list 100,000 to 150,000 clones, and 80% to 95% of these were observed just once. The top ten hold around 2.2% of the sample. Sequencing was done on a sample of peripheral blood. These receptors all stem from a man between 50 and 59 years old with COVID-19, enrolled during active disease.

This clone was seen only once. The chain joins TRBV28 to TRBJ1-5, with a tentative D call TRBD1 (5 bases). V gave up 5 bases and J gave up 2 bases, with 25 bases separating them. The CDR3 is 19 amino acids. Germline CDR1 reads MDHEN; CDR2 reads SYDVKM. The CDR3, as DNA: TGTGCCAGCAGTCCGATAACAGGAGACCTGGTTATCGGCAATCAGCCCCAGCATTTT. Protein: CASSPITGDLVIGNQPQHF.

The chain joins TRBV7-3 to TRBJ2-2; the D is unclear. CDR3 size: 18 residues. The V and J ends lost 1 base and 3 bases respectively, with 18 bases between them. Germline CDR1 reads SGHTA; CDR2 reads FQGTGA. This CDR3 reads CASSLSPDKFKDTGELFF. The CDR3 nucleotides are TGTGCCAGCAGCTTAAGCCCAGACAAATTTAAGGACACCGGGGAGCTGTTTTTT. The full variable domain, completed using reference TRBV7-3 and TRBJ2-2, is GAGVSQTPSNKVTEKGKYVELRCDPISGHTALYWYRQSLGQGPEFLIYFQGTGAADDSGLPNDRFFAVRPEGSVSTLKIQRTERGDSAVYLCASSLSPDKFKDTGELFFGEGSRLTVL.

The CDR3 sequence: CASSMTGGNPYEQYV. The CDR3 nucleotides are TGTGCCAGTAGCATGACAGGGGGGAACCCCTACGAGCAGTACGTC. The chain links TRBV19 to TRBJ2-7; 9 nucleotides agree with TRBD1. Per germline, CDR1 LNHDA and CDR2 SQIVND (reference sequence). The J segment lost 2 bases and the V segment lost 6 bases, leaving 8 bases of the junction unmatched. This CDR3 contains 15 residues.

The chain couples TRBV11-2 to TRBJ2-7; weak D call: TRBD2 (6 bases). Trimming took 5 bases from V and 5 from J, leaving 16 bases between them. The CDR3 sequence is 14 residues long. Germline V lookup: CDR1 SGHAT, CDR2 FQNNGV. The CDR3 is CASSPLAVVNEQYF. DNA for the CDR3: TGTGCCAGCAGCCCTTTAGCGGTCGTCAACGAGCAGTACTTC.

For the CDR3, the DNA is TGTGCCAGCACCAACATGGGGCCAGATGAGCAGTTCTTC. It codes for CASTNMGPDEQFF. The chain uses TRBV6-5 and TRBJ2-1, with TRBD1 as a possible D gene (5 bases). The CDR3 consists of 13 residues. Trimming stripped 7 bases from V and 8 bases from J, with 15 bases between. CDR1 and CDR2 from the germline V gene are MNHEY and SVGAGI.

The chain's CDR3 is CASEPGIVTDTQYF. In DNA form, the CDR3 reads TGTGCCAGCGAACCCGGGATAGTCACAGATACGCAGTATTTT. The chain combines TRBV6-5 with TRBJ2-3; perhaps TRBD2 as D (5 bases). CDR3 length equals 14 residues. V was trimmed by 8 bases and J by 2 bases, leaving 14 bases between them. The germline gives CDR1 MNHEY, CDR2 SVGAGI.

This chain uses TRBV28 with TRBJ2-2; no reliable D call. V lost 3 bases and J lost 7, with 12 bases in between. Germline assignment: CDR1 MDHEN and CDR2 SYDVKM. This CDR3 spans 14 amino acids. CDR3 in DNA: TGTGCCAGCAGTTTCGATGTGGTAGTCGGGGAGCTGTTTTTT. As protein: CASSFDVVVGELFF.

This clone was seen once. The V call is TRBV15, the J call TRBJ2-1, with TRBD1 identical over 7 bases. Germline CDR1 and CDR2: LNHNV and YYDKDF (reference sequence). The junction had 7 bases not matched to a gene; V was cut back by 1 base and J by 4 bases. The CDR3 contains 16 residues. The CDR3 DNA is TGTGCCACCAGCAGAGGATCGGCAGGGGGTTACAATGAGCAGTTCTTC. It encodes CATSRGSAGGYNEQFF.